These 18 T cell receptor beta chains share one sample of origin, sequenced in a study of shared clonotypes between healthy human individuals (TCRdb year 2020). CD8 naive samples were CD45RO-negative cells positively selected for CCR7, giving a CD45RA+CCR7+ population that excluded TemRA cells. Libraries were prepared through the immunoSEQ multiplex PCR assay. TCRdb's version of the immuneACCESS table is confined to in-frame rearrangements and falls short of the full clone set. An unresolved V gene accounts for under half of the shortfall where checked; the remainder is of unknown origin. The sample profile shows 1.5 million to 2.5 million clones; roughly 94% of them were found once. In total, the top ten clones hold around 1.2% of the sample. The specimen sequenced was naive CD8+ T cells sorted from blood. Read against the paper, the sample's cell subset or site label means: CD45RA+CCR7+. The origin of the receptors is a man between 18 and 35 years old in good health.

In DNA, the CDR3 is TGTGCCAGCAGCTATCGTCCACCTTACGAGCAGTACTTC. Protein product: CASSYRPPYEQYF. The chain recombines TRBV5-5 with TRBJ2-7; unclear D gene. The CDR3 is 13 amino acids. CDR1 SGHKS and CDR2 YYEKEE come from the germline V gene (reference sequence). Trimming stripped 3 bases from V and 4 bases from J, with 11 bases between.

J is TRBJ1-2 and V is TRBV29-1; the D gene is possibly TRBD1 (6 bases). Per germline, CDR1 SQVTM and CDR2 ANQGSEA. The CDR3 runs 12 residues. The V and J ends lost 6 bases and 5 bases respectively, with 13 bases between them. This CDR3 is CSVFWTDYGYTF. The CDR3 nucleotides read TGCAGCGTCTTTTGGACAGATTATGGCTACACCTTC.

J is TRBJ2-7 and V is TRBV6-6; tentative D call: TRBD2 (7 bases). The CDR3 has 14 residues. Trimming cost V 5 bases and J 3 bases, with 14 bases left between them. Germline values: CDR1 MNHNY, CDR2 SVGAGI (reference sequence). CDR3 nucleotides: TGTGCCAGCAGTCTAGGGGGGGGGAGCTACGAGCAGTACTTC. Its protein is CASSLGGGSYEQYF.

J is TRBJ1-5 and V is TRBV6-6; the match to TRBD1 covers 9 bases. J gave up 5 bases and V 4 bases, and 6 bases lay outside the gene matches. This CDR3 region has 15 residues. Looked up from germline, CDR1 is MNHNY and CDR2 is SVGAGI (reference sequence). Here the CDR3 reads CASSWTRTGDQPQHF. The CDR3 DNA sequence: TGTGCCAGCAGTTGGACCCGGACAGGGGATCAGCCCCAGCATTTT.

The DNA of the CDR3 is TGTGCCAGCAGCTTAGCCTCCGGATACAATGAGCAGTTCTTC. This translates into CASSLASGYNEQFF. The chain is built from TRBV7-8 and TRBJ2-1; D remains ambiguous. The V gene lost 0 bases and the J gene lost 4 bases, with 7 bases spanning the gap. The CDR3 consists of 14 residues. Germline assignment: CDR1 SGHVS and CDR2 FQNEAQ.

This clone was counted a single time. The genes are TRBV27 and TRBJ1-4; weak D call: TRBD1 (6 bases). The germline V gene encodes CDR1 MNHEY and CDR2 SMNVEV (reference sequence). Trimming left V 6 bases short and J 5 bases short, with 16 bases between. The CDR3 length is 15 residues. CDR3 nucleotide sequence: TGTGCCAGCAGCGCTGCAGGGGTCAGAAATGAAAAACTGTTTTTT. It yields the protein CASSAAGVRNEKLFF.

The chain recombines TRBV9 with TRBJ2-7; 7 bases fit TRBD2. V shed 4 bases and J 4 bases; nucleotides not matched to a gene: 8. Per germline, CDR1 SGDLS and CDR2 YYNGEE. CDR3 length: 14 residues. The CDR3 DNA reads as TGTGCCAGCAGCCCCAGCGGGGCAGATTACGAGCAGTACTTC. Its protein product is CASSPSGADYEQYF.

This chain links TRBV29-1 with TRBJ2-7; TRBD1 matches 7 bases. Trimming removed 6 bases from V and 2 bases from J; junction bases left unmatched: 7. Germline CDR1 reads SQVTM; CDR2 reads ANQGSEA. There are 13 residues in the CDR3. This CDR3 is CSVQQGGPYEQYF. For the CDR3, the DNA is TGCAGCGTCCAGCAAGGGGGCCCCTACGAGCAGTACTTC.

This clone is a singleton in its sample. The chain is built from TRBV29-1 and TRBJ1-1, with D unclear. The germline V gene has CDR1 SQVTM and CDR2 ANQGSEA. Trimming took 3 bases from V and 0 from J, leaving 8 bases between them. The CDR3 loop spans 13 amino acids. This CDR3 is CSVEMPLNTEAFF. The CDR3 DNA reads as TGCAGCGTTGAGATGCCATTGAACACTGAAGCTTTCTTT.

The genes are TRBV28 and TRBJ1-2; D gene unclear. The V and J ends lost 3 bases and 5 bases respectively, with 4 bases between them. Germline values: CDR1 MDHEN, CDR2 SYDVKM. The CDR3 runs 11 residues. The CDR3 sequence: CASSFAYGYTF. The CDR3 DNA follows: TGTGCCAGCAGTTTTGCGTATGGCTACACCTTC.

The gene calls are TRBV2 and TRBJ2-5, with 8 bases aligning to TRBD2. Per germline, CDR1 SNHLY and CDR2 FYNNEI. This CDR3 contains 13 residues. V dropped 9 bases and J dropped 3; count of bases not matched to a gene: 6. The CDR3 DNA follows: TGTGCCAGGACTGAGGGACTAGAAGAGACCCAGTACTTC. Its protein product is CARTEGLEETQYF.

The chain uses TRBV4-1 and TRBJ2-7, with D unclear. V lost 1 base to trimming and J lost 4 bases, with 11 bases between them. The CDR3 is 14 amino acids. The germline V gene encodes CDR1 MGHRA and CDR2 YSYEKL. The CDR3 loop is CASSQVITYYEQYF. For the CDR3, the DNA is TGCGCCAGCAGCCAAGTTATAACGTATTACGAGCAGTACTTC.

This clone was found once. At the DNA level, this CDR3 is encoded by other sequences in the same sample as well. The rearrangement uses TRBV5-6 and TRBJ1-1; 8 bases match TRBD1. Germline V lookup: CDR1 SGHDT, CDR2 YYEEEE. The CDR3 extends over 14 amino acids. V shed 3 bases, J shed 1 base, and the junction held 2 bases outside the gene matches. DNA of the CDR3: TGTGCCAGCAGCTCCGGGACAGGGAACACTGAAGCTTTCTTT. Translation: CASSSGTGNTEAFF.

The CDR3 loop reads CASSFTTGAYSNQPQHF. The CDR3 bases are TGTGCCAGCAGCTTTACGACAGGGGCTTATAGCAATCAGCCCCAGCATTTT. This chain links TRBV7-9 with TRBJ1-5; 8 nucleotides align to TRBD1. The V and J ends lost 3 bases and 0 bases, in that order; junction bases with no gene match: 7. The germline CDR1 and CDR2 sequences are SEHNR and FQNEAQ (reference sequence). CDR3 size: 17 residues.

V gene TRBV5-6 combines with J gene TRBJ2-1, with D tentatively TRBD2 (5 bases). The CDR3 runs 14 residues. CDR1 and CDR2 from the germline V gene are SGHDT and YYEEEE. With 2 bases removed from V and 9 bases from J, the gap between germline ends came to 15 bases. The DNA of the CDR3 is TGTGCCAGCAGCTTTGGAGGATCGAATGCTGAGCAGTTCTTC. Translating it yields CASSFGGSNAEQFF.

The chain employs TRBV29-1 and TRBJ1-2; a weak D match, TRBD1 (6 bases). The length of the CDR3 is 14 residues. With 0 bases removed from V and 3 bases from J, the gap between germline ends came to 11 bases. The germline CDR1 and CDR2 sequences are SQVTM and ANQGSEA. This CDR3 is CSVEDPTGYYGYTF. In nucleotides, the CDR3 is TGCAGCGTTGAAGACCCCACAGGGTACTATGGCTACACCTTC.

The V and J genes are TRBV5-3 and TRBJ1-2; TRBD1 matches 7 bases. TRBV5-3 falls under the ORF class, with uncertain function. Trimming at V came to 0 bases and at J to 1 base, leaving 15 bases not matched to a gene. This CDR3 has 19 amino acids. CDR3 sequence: CARSLGFRGQQSFNYGYTF. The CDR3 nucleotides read TGTGCCAGAAGCTTGGGGTTCAGGGGACAGCAAAGTTTTAACTATGGCTACACCTTC.

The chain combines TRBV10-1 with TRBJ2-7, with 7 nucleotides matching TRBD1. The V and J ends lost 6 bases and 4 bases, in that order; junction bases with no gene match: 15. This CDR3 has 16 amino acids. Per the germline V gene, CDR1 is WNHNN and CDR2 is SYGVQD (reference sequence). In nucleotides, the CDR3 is TGCGCCAGCAGACCTACTCCCGACAGGGAAGGTTACGAGCAGTACTTC. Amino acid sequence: CASRPTPDREGYEQYF.